This T cell receptor (beta chain) was obtained from a study of breast tumors, draining lymph nodes, adjacent tissues. Study conclusions and caveats: Tumor and nontumor repertoires were significantly more similar in luminal-like than in basal-like breast cancer. The data were judged consistent with most tumor T cells coming from lymph node and expanding in tumor.

MiXCR, run by TCRdb on the multiplex PCR reads, gives a single entry per CDR3 protein. This table has more than 80,000 distinct CDR3 sequences, less than 40% appearing once. This clonotype showed up just a few times. No antigen is known for it. Samples came from axillary lymph nodes draining the breast cancer. V was pared by 5 bases and J by 5 bases, with 15 bases between. CDR3 size: 14 residues. The V gene's germline CDR1 is MNHEY and CDR2 SVGEGT. The chain recombines TRBV6-2 or TRBV6-3 with TRBJ2-5; D is unclear. The receptor was isolated from a female donor with breast cancer. Some clones in this sample may be carry-over from other donors' samples. Sequenced sample: axillary lymph node tissue. CDR3 region: CASSHGSVRETQYF. In nucleotides, the CDR3 is TGTGCCAGCAGTCACGGGTCCGTAAGGGAGACCCAGTACTTC.